Sequencing of this TCR beta chain was carried out in a study of blood T cell repertoires in COVID-19. On the study more broadly: Sample material is recorded as cDNA or gDNA derived from T cells, B-cell-depleted T cells, or PBMCs.

Some clones are missing from TCRdb's copy, which holds only in-frame ones; the method was immunoSEQ multiplex PCR. The sample lists 110,000 to 150,000 clones; about 87% were seen once. The ends lost 5 bases at V and 3 bases at J; junction bases unmatched: 8. The CDR3 consists of 15 residues. Germline V gives CDR1 MNHEY, CDR2 SMNVEV (reference sequence). The chain uses TRBV27 and TRBJ2-7; 9 nucleotides line up with TRBD2. The specimen sequenced was peripheral blood. This TCR derives from a human donor in a cohort sampled during active COVID-19. The chain's CDR3 is CASSLRAGGFYEQYF. DNA for the CDR3: TGTGCCAGCAGTCTCCGAGCGGGAGGATTCTACGAGCAGTACTTC.